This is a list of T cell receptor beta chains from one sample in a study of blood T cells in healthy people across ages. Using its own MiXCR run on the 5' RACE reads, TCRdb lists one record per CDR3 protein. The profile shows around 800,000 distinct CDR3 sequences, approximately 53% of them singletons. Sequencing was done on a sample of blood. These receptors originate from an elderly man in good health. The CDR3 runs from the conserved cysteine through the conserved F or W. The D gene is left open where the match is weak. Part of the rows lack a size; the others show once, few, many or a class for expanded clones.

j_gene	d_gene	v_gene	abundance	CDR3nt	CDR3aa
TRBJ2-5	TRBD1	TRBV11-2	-	TGTGCCAGCAGCTCGACAGGGGTGTCAGAAGAGACCCAGTACTTC	CASSSTGVSEETQYF
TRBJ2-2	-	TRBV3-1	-	TGTGCCAGCAGCCAAGAGCAGGGATCCGGGGAGCTGTTTTTT	CASSQEQGSGELFF
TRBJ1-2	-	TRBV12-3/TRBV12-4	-	TGTGCCAGCAACCGAAACGGGGTTGGCTATGGCTACACCTTC	CASNRNGVGYGYTF
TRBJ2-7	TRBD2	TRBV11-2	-	TGTGCCAGCAGCGACGGGACTAGCGGCTACAATGAGCAGTACTTC	CASSDGTSGYNEQYF
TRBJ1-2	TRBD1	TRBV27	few	TGTGCCAGCAGTTTTAATCAGGGGGCGTACTATGGCTACACCTTC	CASSFNQGAYYGYTF
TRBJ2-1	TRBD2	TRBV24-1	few	TGTGCCACCAGTGATTCCGGAGCGGGAGGGCGGAATGAGCAGTTCTTC	CATSDSGAGGRNEQFF
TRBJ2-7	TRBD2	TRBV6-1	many	TGTGCCAGCAGCGCGGTTGCGGGAGGTGAAGAGCAGTACTTC	CASSAVAGGEEQYF
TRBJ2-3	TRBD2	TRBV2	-	TGTGCCAGCAGTGTGGCTAGCGGGACTCGCACAGATACGCAGTATTTT	CASSVASGTRTDTQYF
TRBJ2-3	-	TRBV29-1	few	TGCAGCGTTGAAACCCGAATCTGGAGATACGCGTATTTT	CSVETRIWRYAYF
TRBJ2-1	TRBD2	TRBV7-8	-	TGTGCCAGCAGCCCCAGGACTAGCGGAGCTCAGTACAATGAGCAGTTCTTC	CASSPRTSGAQYNEQFF
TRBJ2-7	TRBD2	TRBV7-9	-	TGTGCCAGCAGCCCGCCCCATGAAGCGGGAAAAGGGGACGAGCAGTACTTC	CASSPPHEAGKGDEQYF
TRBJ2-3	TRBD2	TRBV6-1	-	TGTGCCAGTGACCCGGGACTAGGTAGCACAGATACGCAGTATTTT	CASDPGLGSTDTQYF
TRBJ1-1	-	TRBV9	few	TGTGCCAGCAGCGGGGCGGGGGGAAACACTGAAGCTTTCTTT	CASSGAGGNTEAFF
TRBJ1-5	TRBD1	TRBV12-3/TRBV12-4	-	TGTGCCAGCAGAAAAGGACAGGGAGGTCAGCCCCAGCATTTT	CASRKGQGGQPQHF
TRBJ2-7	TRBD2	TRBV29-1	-	TGCAGCGTCCTCCACAGGACCGGGGGGAACGAGCAGTACTTC	CSVLHRTGGNEQYF
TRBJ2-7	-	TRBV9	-	TGTGCCAGCAGCGCACGGACCGGGACCGGGACCTACGAGCAGTACTTC	CASSARTGTGTYEQYF
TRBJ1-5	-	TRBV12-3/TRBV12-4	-	TGTGCCAGCAGTTTAGCCCTAGGGGGGGCGGACAATCAGCCCCAGCATTTT	CASSLALGGADNQPQHF
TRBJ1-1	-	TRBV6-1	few	TGTGCCAGCAGTGAAGCCCAGATGAACACTGAAGCTTTCTTT	CASSEAQMNTEAFF
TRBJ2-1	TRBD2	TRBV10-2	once	TGCGCCAGCAGGGTCGGGACTAGCGAACAGTTCTTC	CASRVGTSEQFF
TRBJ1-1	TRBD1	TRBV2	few	TGTGCCAGCTTCCTCCGGGACAGGGTCGGCACTGAAGCTTTCTTT	CASFLRDRVGTEAFF
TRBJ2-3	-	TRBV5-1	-	TGCGCCAGCAGCTTGGCCGCGGGCACAGATACGCAGTATTTT	CASSLAAGTDTQYF
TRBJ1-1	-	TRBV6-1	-	TGTGCCAGCATTGGAGACAGGAGCTCTGAAGCTTTCTTT	CASIGDRSSEAFF
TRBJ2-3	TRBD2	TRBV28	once	TGTGCCAGCACCTTGGGAGGGGTACAGCACAGATACGCGTATTTT	CASTLGGVQHRYAYF
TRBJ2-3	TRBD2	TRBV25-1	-	TGTGCCAGCAGTGATCGGACTAGCGGAAGGGACGCGTATTTT	CASSDRTSGRDAYF
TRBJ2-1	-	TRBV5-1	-	TGCGCCAGCAGCTTGGCCGGAGGGGGGGCCTACAATGAGCAGTTCTTC	CASSLAGGGAYNEQFF
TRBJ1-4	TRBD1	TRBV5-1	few	TGCGCCAGCAGCTTGGCCGGCCAGGGGGCTGAAAAACTGTTTTTT	CASSLAGQGAEKLFF
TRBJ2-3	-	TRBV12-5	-	TGTGCTAGTGGCCAACAGGGCAGATACGCGTATTTT	CASGQQGRYAYF
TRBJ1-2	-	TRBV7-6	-	TGTGCCAGCAGCCTGGGCGGATGGTGGGATAATGGCTACACCTTC	CASSLGGWWDNGYTF
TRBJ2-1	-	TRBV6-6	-	TGTGCCAGCGGCCGGGCCAATGAGCAGTTCTTC	CASGRANEQFF
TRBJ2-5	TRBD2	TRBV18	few	TGTGCCAGCTCACCAGGGAGGGAACAAGAGACCCAGTACTTC	CASSPGREQETQYF
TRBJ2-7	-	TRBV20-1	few	TGCAGTGCTCAAGAGGGGGTGACTAGCACCTACGAGCAGTACTTC	CSAQEGVTSTYEQYF
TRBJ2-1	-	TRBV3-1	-	TGTGCCAGCACCCAAGAAGGGCTGGATGAGCAGTTCTTC	CASTQEGLDEQFF
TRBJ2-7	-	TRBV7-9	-	TGTGCCAGCAGCTTAGCGGGACCCCTTACTTCCTCCCAGTACTTC	CASSLAGPLTSSQYF
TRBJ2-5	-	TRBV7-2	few	TGTGCCAGCAGCATTCTCGGAGCGGAGACCCAGTACTTC	CASSILGAETQYF
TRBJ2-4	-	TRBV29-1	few	TGCAGCGTTGATTCGGGGGAAAACATTCAGTACTTC	CSVDSGENIQYF
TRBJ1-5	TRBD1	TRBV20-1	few	TGCAGTGCTTCACCCGGGACAGGTAGCAATCAGCCCCAGCATTTT	CSASPGTGSNQPQHF
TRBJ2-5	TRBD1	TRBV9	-	TGTGTCAGCAGCGTAGCCGGGACAGGACAAGAGACCCAGTACTTC	CVSSVAGTGQETQYF
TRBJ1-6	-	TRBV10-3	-	TGTGCCATCAACGACAGCGACCTATATAATTCACCCCTCCACTTT	CAINDSDLYNSPLHF
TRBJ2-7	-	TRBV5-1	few	TGCGTCAGCAGCCGACCTGGACAGTACGAGCAGTACTTC	CVSSRPGQYEQYF